The clone carrying this T cell receptor (beta chain) showed up just a few times. Its antigen remains unidentified. The source of the sample is a study of T cell repertoires in cytomegalovirus infection. TCRdb re-derived calls from the reads in MiXCR, one entry per CDR3 protein. Among a few hundred thousand distinct CDR3 sequences listed, 25% to 35% were seen once. The V and J ends lost 1 base and 2 bases respectively, with 5 bases between them. Germline loops: CDR1 KGHDR, CDR2 SFDVKD. The CDR3 is 15 residues long. The sample consisted of cultured PBMCs, taken from culture after CMV antigen stimulation. This sequence was found in a human donor in good health (CMV status not recorded). Some clones in this sample may be carry-over from other donors' samples. The chain is built from TRBV24-1 and TRBJ2-6; no reliable D call. CDR3 region: CATSDFRAGANVLTF. The CDR3 DNA follows: TGTGCCACCAGTGATTTTCGGGCTGGGGCCAACGTCCTGACTTTC.